The source of this T cell receptor (beta chain) is a study of cytomegalovirus exposure and HLA in healthy donors. This CDR3 has 17 amino acids. Germline CDR1 and CDR2: ENHRY and SYGVKD. The V end was cut by 4 bases, the J end by 4 bases, with 21 bases between. Primers included in the PCR were 60 Vbeta and 13 Jbeta primers. Generated by immunoSEQ multiplex PCR, the TCRdb table keeps only in-frame clones and is missing some. The sample has about 130,000 clones, about 74% seen once. This clone has more than one count but fewer than ten. Input material: PBMCs. This clonotype originated in a man aged 18 to 35 in good health and CMV-seropositive. The chain recombines TRBV10-3 with TRBJ2-3, with D possibly being TRBD2 (5 bases). DNA for the CDR3: TGTGCCATCAGTGGAGAGACTAAATGGTTTAAGGCAGATACGCAGTATTTT. Translated, it gives CAISGETKWFKADTQYF.